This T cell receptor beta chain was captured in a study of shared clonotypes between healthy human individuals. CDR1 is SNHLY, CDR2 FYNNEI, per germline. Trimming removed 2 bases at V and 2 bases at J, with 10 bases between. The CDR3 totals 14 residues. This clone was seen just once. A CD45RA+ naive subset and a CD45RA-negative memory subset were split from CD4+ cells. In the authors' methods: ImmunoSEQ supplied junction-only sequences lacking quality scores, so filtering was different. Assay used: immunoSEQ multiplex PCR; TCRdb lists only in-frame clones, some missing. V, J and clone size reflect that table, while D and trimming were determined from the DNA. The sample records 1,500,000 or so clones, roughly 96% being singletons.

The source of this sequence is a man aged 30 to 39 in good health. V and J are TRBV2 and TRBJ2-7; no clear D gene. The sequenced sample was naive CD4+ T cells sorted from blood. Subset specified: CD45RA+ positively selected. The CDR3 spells CASSEIAGPYEQYF. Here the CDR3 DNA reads TGTGCCAGCAGTGAAATTGCAGGTCCCTACGAGCAGTACTTC.